A single sample gave rise to the 22 T cell receptor beta chains below, sequenced in a study of regulatory T cells in long-lasting Graves disease. Building the TCR beta libraries relied on iRepertoire HTBI primers, and CDR3 regions underwent Arm-PCR. TCRdb fed the multiplex PCR reads into MiXCR, producing one record per CDR3 protein. The sample lists some 420,000 distinct CDR3 sequences, about 20% occurring once. As to time point: persistent/refractory GD, antithyroid drugs over 5 years with positive TRAb. From PBMCs, RNA was extracted and then used to make the TCR library. Sequencing was performed on peripheral blood mononuclear cells (PBMCs), taken when the disease was refractory, from a patient treated with antithyroid drugs. The source is a female donor with Graves disease.

For this clonotype: No conserved phenylalanine or tryptophan is present at the end of the CDR3, so a read error is the likely explanation. This rearrangement joins TRBV10-3 to TRBJ2-2, with D perhaps matching TRBD2 (6 bases). The CDR3 contains 15 residues. Germline V lookup: CDR1 ENHRY, CDR2 SYGVKD. V was shortened by 3 bases and J by 6 bases, with 14 bases between the two germline ends. In DNA, the CDR3 is TGTGCCATCAGTGACCGGGGAGCGGGCCCCGGGGAGCTGTTTTCT. Amino acids: CAISDRGAGPGELFS.

This clonotype has only a few counts. The genes are TRBV20-1 and TRBJ1-2, with 10 nucleotides matching TRBD1. Germline lookup yields CDR1 DFQATT and CDR2 SNEGSKA (reference sequence). CDR3 length: 13 amino acids. Losses at the gene ends were 2 bases for V and 8 bases for J; bases not matched to a gene: 5. CDR3 loop: CSARPGQGRGYTF. The CDR3 bases are TGCAGTGCTAGACCGGGACAGGGGAGAGGCTACACCTTC.

This clonotype was picked up a small number of times. V usage is TRBV28 and J usage is TRBJ2-3, with TRBD1 matching 7 bases. Germline V lookup: CDR1 MDHEN, CDR2 SYDVKM. The CDR3 is made up of 16 amino acids. V shed 5 bases and J 4 bases; nucleotides not matched to a gene: 12. CDR3 coding DNA: TGTGCCAGCAGTCTAACCCGACAGGGTTTGGCAGATACGCAGTATTTT. Residues: CASSLTRQGLADTQYF.

The sample holds one count of this clonotype. The chain couples TRBV6-1 to TRBJ1-3, with TRBD1 as a possible D gene (6 bases). This CDR3 comprises 16 residues. The V and J ends lost 2 bases and 1 base respectively, with 12 bases between them. Germline CDR1 is MNHNS and CDR2 is SASEGT. Written as DNA, the CDR3 is TGTGCCAGCAGTGAAACGACAGGAACGTCTGGAAACACCATATATTTT. This translates into CASSETTGTSGNTIYF.

Details on this clonotype: It differs at one base from a far larger clone, so likely a read error. The chain links TRBV27 to TRBJ1-2, with D perhaps TRBD1 (6 bases). This CDR3 is built from 13 residues. Germline CDR1 MNHEY, CDR2 SMNVEV (reference sequence). The V end was cut by 6 bases, the J end by 1 base, with 9 bases between. The CDR3 nucleotides read TGTGCCAGCAGGACACAGGGTAACTATGGCTACACCTTC. It yields the protein CASRTQGNYGYTF.

This clonotype was seen ten or more times. The genes are TRBV30 and TRBJ1-1, with 7 positions matching TRBD1. This CDR3 region has 13 residues. Per the germline V gene, CDR1 is GTSNPN and CDR2 is SVGIG (reference sequence). J gave up 3 bases and V 3 bases, and 4 bases lay outside the gene matches. CDR3 sequence reads: CAWRRTGDTEAFF. CDR3 in DNA: TGTGCCTGGAGGAGGACAGGAGACACTGAAGCTTTCTTT.

On this clonotype: The junction and the germline gene differ at one end; a read error may be behind it. The rearrangement links TRBV5-1 to TRBJ1-6; the D is unclear. The CDR3 contains 14 residues. Germline V lookup: CDR1 SGHRS, CDR2 YFSETQ. CDR3 DNA sequence: TGTGCCAGCAGCTTCGGGCCCCCTCAGGAGCCCCTCCACTTT. Its protein is CASSFGPPQEPLHF.

The rearrangement uses TRBV20-1 and TRBJ1-1, with TRBD1 as a possible D gene (5 bases). V was trimmed by 6 bases and J by 11 bases, leaving 16 bases between them. This CDR3 region has 11 residues. Germline CDR1 and CDR2: DFQATT and SNEGSKA (reference sequence). The CDR3 sequence: CSASGGGSAFF. In DNA, the CDR3 is TGCAGTGCCTCTGGTGGGGGTTCCGCTTTCTTT.

The chain has TRBV6-5 and TRBJ2-7; D tentatively reads TRBD1 or TRBD2 (5 bases each). The CDR3 consists of 16 residues. Germline V lookup: CDR1 MNHEY, CDR2 SVGAGI. Trimming took 0 bases from V and 4 from J, leaving 16 bases between them. The CDR3 nucleotides read TGTGCCAGCAGTTACTCCAACCCCCGGGACGGATACGAGCAGTACTTC. Its protein is CASSYSNPRDGYEQYF.

This clonotype was recorded at least ten times. The chain couples TRBV7-2 to TRBJ1-2; tentatively, D is TRBD1 (5 bases). The V end lost 1 base, the J end lost 8 bases, and 14 bases lay between the germline ends. Germline assignment: CDR1 SGHTA and CDR2 FQGNSA. This CDR3 comprises 14 residues. The chain's CDR3 is CASSLEARAGGYTF. The CDR3 nucleotides are TGTGCCAGCAGCTTAGAAGCCAGGGCGGGAGGCTACACCTTC.

This clonotype was observed a few times. This rearrangement joins TRBV6-4 to TRBJ2-2; D is uncertain. Germline V gene data show CDR1 as MRHNA and CDR2 as SNTAGT. V dropped 5 bases and J dropped 8 bases, with 12 bases sitting between them. The CDR3 covers 13 residues. CDR3 sequence: CASSYWAGGELFF. The DNA of the CDR3 is TGTGCCAGCAGTTACTGGGCTGGTGGGGAGCTGTTTTTT.

To note about this clonotype: The junction differs from germline at one of its ends, possibly a read error. This sequence joins TRBV30 and TRBJ1-1; D ambiguous. Germline V gene data show CDR1 as GTSNPN and CDR2 as SVGIG (reference sequence). The length of the CDR3 is 11 residues. DNA of the CDR3: TGTGCCTGGAGTGTAGGGTCGGACCCACGCTTT. Its protein product is CAWSVGSDPRF.

This chain uses TRBV28 with TRBJ2-5; D is unresolved. The CDR3 has 16 residues. CDR1 and CDR2 from the germline V gene are MDHEN and SYDVKM. V shed 5 bases and J shed 1 base, with 17 bases lying between them. This chain's CDR3 is CASSPTLGRFQETQYF. The DNA for the CDR3 is TGTGCCAGCAGTCCGACCCTAGGACGGTTCCAAGAGACCCAGTACTTC. Filled out from reference TRBV28 and TRBJ2-5, the complete variable domain reads DVKVTQSSRYLVKRTGEKVFLECVQDMDHENMFWYRQDPGLGLRLIYFSYDVKMKEKGDIPEGYSVSREKKERFSLILESASTNQTSMYLCASSPTLGRFQETQYFGPGTRLLVL.

This clonotype was observed at least ten times. The chain employs TRBV28 and TRBJ1-5; tentatively, D is TRBD1 (6 bases). This CDR3 spans 18 amino acids. Trimming took off 8 bases at V and 4 bases at J, with 27 bases between the two ends. From germline, CDR1 is MDHEN and CDR2 SYDVKM. CDR3 loop: CASPLSTGPGAGNQPQHF. DNA of the CDR3: TGTGCCAGCCCTCTGTCGACGGGCCCAGGGGCGGGGAATCAGCCCCAGCATTTT.

There are a few counts of this clonotype. The V and J genes are TRBV9 and TRBJ2-2; possibly TRBD1 for D (7 bases). Germline loops: CDR1 SGDLS, CDR2 YYNGEE. CDR3 length: 16 amino acids. V shed 0 bases and J shed 5 bases, with 14 bases lying between them. DNA for the CDR3: TGTGCCAGCAGCGTAGGAGGAGGGGGCCCAACCGGGGAGCTGTTTTTT. Translated, it gives CASSVGGGGPTGELFF.

In its sample, this clonotype was seen a few times. The chain combines TRBV30 with TRBJ1-2; TRBD1 is a possible D gene (6 bases). The CDR3 totals 15 residues. Per the germline V gene, CDR1 is GTSNPN and CDR2 is SVGIG (reference sequence). Trimming removed 0 bases at V and 4 bases at J, with 15 bases between. The CDR3 nucleotides are TGTGCCTGGAGTGTACGGGGGGGCCTAGGCTATGGCTACACCTTC. It is translated as CAWSVRGGLGYGYTF.

This clonotype was recorded many times. The chain carries TRBV2 and TRBJ2-5; a weak D match, TRBD2 (7 bases). CDR1 SNHLY and CDR2 FYNNEI come from the germline V gene. The CDR3 loop spans 15 amino acids. Trimming took off 7 bases at V and 1 base at J, with 16 bases between the two ends. CDR3 sequence reads: CASNPDGGPQETQYF. The CDR3 DNA is TGTGCCAGCAACCCTGACGGGGGGCCCCAAGAGACCCAGTACTTC.

This clonotype has a handful of counts. The V and J genes are TRBV12-3 or TRBV12-4 and TRBJ1-2, with unresolved D. The CDR3 has 14 amino acids. Trimming pared 6 bases from V and 5 bases from J, leaving 16 bases between. The CDR3 is CASSLRPDVYGYTF. The CDR3 DNA reads TGTGCCAGCAGCCTCCGTCCGGACGTATATGGCTACACCTTC.

This clonotype was seen a few times. The chain couples TRBV29-1 to TRBJ2-7; the match to TRBD1 covers 9 bases. The V and J ends lost 3 bases and 4 bases, in that order; junction bases with no gene match: 1. Per germline, CDR1 SQVTM and CDR2 ANQGSEA. The CDR3 sequence is 12 residues long. The CDR3 protein is CSVEGTGYEQYF. CDR3 coding DNA: TGCAGCGTTGAGGGGACAGGGTACGAGCAGTACTTC.

V is TRBV19 and J is TRBJ1-5; possible D gene TRBD1, 6 bases. V was trimmed by 7 bases and J by 1 base, leaving 17 bases between them. CDR1 LNHDA and CDR2 SQIVND come from the germline V gene (reference sequence). The CDR3 spans 16 residues. CDR3 protein: CASTPGGSWSNQPQHF. The DNA for the CDR3 is TGTGCCAGTACCCCTGGGGGCAGTTGGAGCAATCAGCCCCAGCATTTT.

This clonotype showed up many times. V usage is TRBV28 and J usage is TRBJ2-7, with TRBD2 as a possible D gene (6 bases). CDR1 and CDR2 from the germline V gene are MDHEN and SYDVKM. V was clipped by 3 bases and J by 5 bases, with 14 bases between them. The CDR3 totals 14 residues. CDR3 bases: TGTGCCAGCAGTTTTTCGGGAGCTAAACACGAGCAGTACTTC. Its protein product is CASSFSGAKHEQYF.

At least ten counts were recorded for this clonotype. The chain recombines TRBV6-1 with TRBJ1-2; D not resolved. The V and J ends lost 8 bases and 6 bases respectively, with 10 bases between them. Per germline, CDR1 MNHNS and CDR2 SASEGT. This CDR3 spans 11 amino acids. The CDR3 region has the DNA TGTGCCAGCTCTATCGGGGATGGCTACACCTTC. Protein: CASSIGDGYTF.